The 26 T cell receptor beta chains below were found in one sample sequenced in a study of Ad26.COV2.S vaccination and SARS-CoV-2 variants (dated by TCRdb to about 2021). The library was made by the immunoSEQ multiplex PCR assay. TCRdb took this table from immuneACCESS and kept in-frame rearrangements with V and J called. Such tables lack part of the clones; where checked against another copy, unresolved V genes explain under half of the gap, and the rest is unexplained. The sample data list roughly 240,000 clones, and around nine tenths of these were observed just once. Of the sample, roughly 10% is held by the ten largest clones. The meaning of the sample's treatment or condition label: roughly 18 received Ad26.COV2.S at low or high dose, single or two shots; 5 received placebo; per-sample allocation not given. Repertoires of vaccine and placebo recipients were sequenced from samples taken on day 63 after the first injection.

The source material was peripheral blood, sampled in a trial of Ad26.COV2.S vaccine versus placebo. All receptors come from a person between 18 and 65 years old who received the Ad26.COV2.S COVID-19 vaccine or a placebo.

The rearrangement joins TRBV6-5 to TRBJ1-1, with D perhaps matching TRBD1 (5 bases). The CDR3 consists of 15 residues. V was shortened by 5 bases and J by 0 bases, with 13 bases between the two germline ends. Germline loops: CDR1 MNHEY, CDR2 SVGAGI. The CDR3 here is CASSRDPPMNTEAFF. CDR3 in DNA: TGTGCCAGCAGTCGGGACCCTCCTATGAACACTGAAGCTTTCTTT.

The chain uses TRBV5-4 and TRBJ2-4, with TRBD2 matching over 7 bases. Germline CDR1 is SGHNT and CDR2 is YYREEE (reference sequence). The CDR3 extends over 18 amino acids. Trimming cost V 4 bases and J 0 bases; bases outside gene matches: 13. In DNA, the CDR3 is TGTGCCAGCAGCCCCCAGCGGGGCGTTTCCCTAGCCAAAAACATTCAGTACTTC. Amino acids: CASSPQRGVSLAKNIQYF. Based on the CDR3 plus reference TRBV5-4 and TRBJ2-4, the full variable domain is ETGVTQSPTHLIKTRGQQVTLRCSSQSGHNTVSWYQQALGQGPQFIFQYYREEENGRGNFPPRFSGLQFPNYSSELNVNALELDDSALYLCASSPQRGVSLAKNIQYFGAGTRLSVL.

This chain uses TRBV5-1 with TRBJ2-1; D possibly corresponds to TRBD1 (5 bases). The germline V gene encodes CDR1 SGHRS and CDR2 YFSETQ. This CDR3 comprises 14 residues. V lost 4 bases to trimming and J lost 5 bases, with 13 bases between them. This chain's CDR3 is CASSTGAPNNEQFF. The DNA of the CDR3 is TGCGCCAGCAGCACAGGAGCACCCAACAATGAGCAGTTCTTC.

This clone was seen once. This chain joins TRBV7-9 and TRBJ1-5; the match to TRBD1 covers 7 bases. The CDR3 is 14 residues long. The junction had 5 bases not matched to a gene; V was cut back by 7 bases and J by 2 bases. Looked up from germline, CDR1 is SEHNR and CDR2 is FQNEAQ (reference sequence). The CDR3 DNA sequence: TGTGCCAGCACGACAGGGTCGGGCAATCAGCCCCAGCATTTT. Translation gives CASTTGSGNQPQHF.

The J gene is TRBJ2-2, the V gene TRBV28; 9 nucleotides match TRBD1. Germline V lookup: CDR1 MDHEN, CDR2 SYDVKM. This CDR3 comprises 17 residues. With 6 bases clipped from V and 1 base from J, the junction kept 9 bases outside the gene matches. CDR3 coding DNA: TGTGCCAGCAGCCCGATCCGGGACAGGGAGAACACCGGGGAGCTGTTTTTT. It yields the protein CASSPIRDRENTGELFF.

J is TRBJ2-5 and V is TRBV5-1; the D gene is possibly TRBD2 (6 bases). V was cut by 5 bases and J by 3 bases, with 17 bases left in between. The CDR3 totals 15 residues. Germline V lookup: CDR1 SGHRS, CDR2 YFSETQ. As DNA, the CDR3 is TGCGCCAGCAGTACCCTGGGGGGTTCAGAAGAGACCCAGTACTTC. Translation gives CASSTLGGSEETQYF.

This rearrangement joins TRBV14 to TRBJ1-3; D is unresolved. V was trimmed by 4 bases and J by 0 bases, leaving 16 bases between them. The CDR3 covers 17 residues. Germline V gene lookup returns CDR1 SGHDN and CDR2 FVKESK. The CDR3 sequence: CASSPRIGVVSGNTIYF. Written as DNA, the CDR3 is TGTGCCAGCAGCCCAAGAATCGGAGTTGTCTCTGGAAACACCATATATTTT.

This chain connects TRBV3-1 (or the pseudogene TRBV3-2) to TRBJ2-2; no definite D call. This CDR3 spans 16 amino acids. V shed 3 bases and J shed 2 bases, with 13 bases lying between them. Germline V lookup: CDR1 LGHDT, CDR2 YNNKEL (reference sequence). CDR3 nucleotide sequence: TGTGCCAGCAGCCAGAGCTTAAGGGAAAACACCGGGGAGCTGTTTTTT. This sequence encodes CASSQSLRENTGELFF.

The chain uses TRBV10-1 and TRBJ2-4; TRBD2 might be the D (8 bases). The germline V gene has CDR1 WNHNN and CDR2 SYGVQD (reference sequence). CDR3 length: 18 residues. V lost 0 bases to trimming and J lost 7 bases, with 22 bases between them. The CDR3 bases are TGCGCCAGCAGTGAGTCGAAACGGGAGGGGGCCGTCGGGAACATTCAGTACTTC. It translates to CASSESKREGAVGNIQYF.

The chain recombines TRBV11-2 with TRBJ1-2; 7 bases align to TRBD1. CDR1 SGHAT and CDR2 FQNNGV come from the germline V gene. J was trimmed by 6 bases and V by 2 bases; bases with no gene match: 12. CDR3 length: 16 amino acids. The CDR3: CASSLIRDSRKNGYTF. The CDR3 region has the DNA TGTGCCAGCAGCTTAATTCGGGACAGCCGAAAGAATGGCTACACCTTC.

The CDR3 region is CASSQAFPGSSYNSPLHF. Written as DNA, the CDR3 is TGCGCCAGCAGCCAAGCCTTTCCAGGGAGCTCCTATAATTCACCCCTCCACTTT. This chain joins TRBV4-3 and TRBJ1-6; D may be TRBD1 (5 bases). V was clipped by 1 base and J by 0 bases, with 13 bases between them. The CDR3 length is 18 residues. Germline lookup yields CDR1 LGHNA and CDR2 YSLEER.

The chain combines TRBV3-1 (or the pseudogene TRBV3-2) with TRBJ2-1, with D possibly TRBD2 on 5 matching bases. Per germline, CDR1 LGHDT and CDR2 YNNKEL (reference sequence). V was cut by 0 bases and J by 4 bases, with 13 bases left in between. The CDR3 totals 16 residues. The CDR3 DNA is TGTGCCAGCAGCCAAGATCCGGGGAACCCTTACAATGAGCAGTTCTTC. Protein: CASSQDPGNPYNEQFF.

This clone was picked up one time. The rearrangement links TRBV5-1 to TRBJ1-2; TRBD1 matches 8 bases. V was clipped by 0 bases and J by 5 bases; unmatched bases: 0. Germline CDR1 and CDR2: SGHRS and YFSETQ. This CDR3 contains 13 residues. The CDR3 spells CASSLDRGYGYTF. The CDR3 bases are TGCGCCAGCAGCTTGGACAGGGGGTATGGCTACACCTTC.

The gene calls are TRBV14 and TRBJ1-2, with D possibly being TRBD1 (5 bases). V was cut by 2 bases and J by 5 bases, with 15 bases left in between. The germline gives CDR1 SGHDN, CDR2 FVKESK. CDR3 length: 15 residues. The CDR3 loop reads CASSQPETDSYGYTF. In DNA form, the CDR3 reads TGTGCCAGCAGCCAACCGGAGACAGATAGTTATGGCTACACCTTC.

This sequence joins TRBV7-6 and TRBJ1-5; D perhaps matches TRBD1 (6 bases). Germline CDR1 is SGHVS and CDR2 is FNYEAQ. This CDR3 is 14 amino acids long. V lost 1 base to trimming and J lost 7 bases, with 11 bases between them. Written as DNA, the CDR3 is TGTGCCAGCAGCTTAGGAGGGGGAGGGCAGCCCCAGCATTTT. Amino acids: CASSLGGGGQPQHF.

The V gene is TRBV15, the J gene TRBJ2-1; D gene unclear. Germline V CDR1 and CDR2: LNHNV, YYDKDF (reference sequence). V lost 2 bases to trimming and J lost 8 bases, with 4 bases between them. The CDR3 has 11 amino acids. The CDR3 DNA reads TGTGCCACCAGCAGACTGGATGAGCAGTTCTTC. This sequence encodes CATSRLDEQFF.

J is TRBJ2-5 and V is TRBV24-1; D is uncertain. CDR1 KGHDR and CDR2 SFDVKD come from the germline V gene. The CDR3 runs to 12 residues. V lost 4 bases and J 5 bases, leaving 7 bases between the germline ends. The CDR3 spells CATSDTPETQYF. The CDR3 DNA follows: TGTGCCACCAGTGACACACCGGAGACCCAGTACTTC.

The V gene is TRBV19, the J gene TRBJ2-7; 8 bases are a match to TRBD1. The CDR3 consists of 15 residues. The germline gives CDR1 LNHDA, CDR2 SQIVND (reference sequence). J gave up 7 bases and V 6 bases, and 14 bases lay outside the gene matches. CDR3 nucleotide sequence: TGTGCCAGTAGCCTTTTTGGACAGGGCCGCCGGGAGCAGTACTTC. Its protein product is CASSLFGQGRREQYF.

Remarks on this clone: Other DNA sequences within the sample encode an identical CDR3. This rearrangement joins TRBV28 to TRBJ2-7; D is perhaps TRBD2 (5 bases). There are 13 residues in the CDR3. CDR1 MDHEN and CDR2 SYDVKM come from the germline V gene. Trimming stripped 6 bases from V and 2 bases from J, with 11 bases between. The CDR3 loop reads CASRRGITYEQYF. CDR3 coding DNA: TGTGCCAGCAGAAGAGGGATTACCTACGAGCAGTACTTC.

This chain links TRBV7-3 with TRBJ2-3; possible D gene TRBD1, 5 bases. The CDR3 totals 13 residues. Germline V lookup: CDR1 SGHTA, CDR2 FQGTGA. V was clipped by 6 bases and J by 10 bases, with 17 bases between them. DNA for the CDR3: TGTGCCAGCAGTCCTAACCCAGGGTCGTCGCAGTATTTT. Its translation is CASSPNPGSSQYF.

V and J are TRBV2 and TRBJ2-5; D gene unclear. V lost 4 bases to trimming and J lost 5 bases, with 8 bases between them. Germline-derived CDR1 and CDR2 are SNHLY and FYNNEI. This CDR3 has 12 amino acids. This CDR3 is CASSAQRETQYF. For the CDR3, the DNA is TGTGCCAGCAGTGCACAGCGCGAGACCCAGTACTTC.

The rearrangement uses TRBV28 and TRBJ2-7, with 11 bases matching TRBD2. The V gene end was trimmed by 6 bases and the J gene end by 3 bases; junction bases not matched to a gene: 7. Germline values: CDR1 MDHEN, CDR2 SYDVKM. The CDR3 consists of 15 residues. The CDR3: CASSPGLAGFYEQYF. The CDR3 bases are TGTGCCAGCAGCCCCGGACTAGCGGGTTTCTACGAGCAGTACTTC.

The chain joins TRBV15 to TRBJ1-1; the match to TRBD1 covers 11 bases. Germline lookup yields CDR1 LNHNV and CDR2 YYDKDF (reference sequence). There are 16 residues in the CDR3. The V gene end was trimmed by 3 bases and the J gene end by 2 bases; junction bases not matched to a gene: 5. The CDR3: CATSRDRGLVNTEAFF. The DNA for the CDR3 is TGTGCCACCAGCAGGGACAGGGGGCTGGTAAACACTGAAGCTTTCTTT.

The rearrangement joins TRBV10-3 to TRBJ2-7; D not resolved. V was shortened by 11 bases and J by 6 bases, with 20 bases between the two germline ends. The germline V gene encodes CDR1 ENHRY and CDR2 SYGVKD. The CDR3 covers 13 residues. CDR3 amino acids: CAAADQYDAEQYF. In nucleotides, the CDR3 is TGTGCCGCGGCAGACCAATACGATGCCGAGCAGTACTTC.

CDR3 residues: CASSMEGREAFF. The DNA for the CDR3 is TGTGCCAGTAGTATGGAGGGTCGAGAAGCTTTCTTT. This chain connects TRBV19 to TRBJ1-1, with no clear D. The CDR3 has 12 amino acids. From germline, CDR1 is LNHDA and CDR2 SQIVND (reference sequence). V was pared by 3 bases and J by 8 bases, with 10 bases between.

The genes are TRBV13 and TRBJ2-7; D possibly corresponds to TRBD2 (5 bases). In germline, CDR1 is PRHDT, CDR2 FYEKMQ (reference sequence). There are 14 residues in the CDR3. V lost 0 bases, J lost 2 bases, and 8 bases lay in between. CDR3 sequence: CASSLGRGTYEQYF. The CDR3 DNA reads TGTGCCAGCAGCTTAGGACGGGGTACCTACGAGCAGTACTTC.